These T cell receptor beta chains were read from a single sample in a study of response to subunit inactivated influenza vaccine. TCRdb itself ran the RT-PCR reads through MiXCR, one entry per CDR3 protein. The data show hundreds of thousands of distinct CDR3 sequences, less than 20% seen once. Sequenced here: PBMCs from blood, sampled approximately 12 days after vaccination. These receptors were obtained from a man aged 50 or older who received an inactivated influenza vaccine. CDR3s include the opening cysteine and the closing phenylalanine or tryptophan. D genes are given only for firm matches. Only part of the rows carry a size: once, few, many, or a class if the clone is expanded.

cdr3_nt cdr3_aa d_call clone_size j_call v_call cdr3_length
TGTGCCAGCAGCGTTGGTAGCAGCAATGAGCAGTTCTTC CASSVGSSNEQFF - many TRBJ2-1 TRBV7-9 13
TGCGCCAGCGTCTCTGGGACAGCGAACACTGAAGCTTTCTTT CASVSGTANTEAFF TRBD1 - TRBJ1-1 TRBV5-1 14
TGTGCCAGCAGCTCCGGGACCCTCGGCTCTGGAAACACCATATATTTT CASSSGTLGSGNTIYF - few TRBJ1-3 TRBV5-4 16
TGTGCCAGCAGCCCTCGGGACAGGAGGCATGCTTTCTTT CASSPRDRRHAFF TRBD1 many TRBJ1-1 TRBV12-3/TRBV12-4 13
TGCAGTGTGTTAACCAGGGAAAAACTGTTTTTT CSVLTREKLFF - few TRBJ1-4 TRBV20-1 11
TGTGCCAGCAGCCCTTACGCGACAGGTTACGAGCAGTACTTC CASSPYATGYEQYF - many TRBJ2-7 TRBV7-2 14
TGTGCCAGCAGCGAACAGGGGTGGGACACTGAAGCTTTCTTT CASSEQGWDTEAFF TRBD1 - TRBJ1-1 TRBV7-2 14
TGTGCCAGTGGGACTAGCGGGAGCTACGAGCAGTACTTC CASGTSGSYEQYF TRBD2 many TRBJ2-7 TRBV25-1 13
TGCAGCGTCGATAAGCCCCACTCGGGCACAGATACGCAGTATTTT CSVDKPHSGTDTQYF - - TRBJ2-3 TRBV29-1 15
TGCAGTATTAGCGGCCGCACAGATACGCAGTATTTT CSISGRTDTQYF - many TRBJ2-3 TRBV20-1 12
TGCAGTGCCTATAGACTGGTGGAGCAGTACTTC CSAYRLVEQYF - few TRBJ2-7 TRBV20-1 11
TGTGCCAGCAGCGCCGACAGGGTTTCCTACGAGCAGTACTTC CASSADRVSYEQYF TRBD1 many TRBJ2-7 TRBV7-2 14
TGTGCCAGCTCACCAGAGGCAGGGGACTACAATGAGCAGTTCTTC CASSPEAGDYNEQFF - - TRBJ2-1 TRBV18 15
TGTGCCAGCAGTGAATTTGAGGGGAGAGGCTCCTACAATGAGCAGTTCTTC CASSEFEGRGSYNEQFF - - TRBJ2-1 TRBV25-1 17
TGCAGCGTTAAAGGGACAGGGGGTCCCTACGAGCAGTACTTC CSVKGTGGPYEQYF TRBD1 many TRBJ2-7 TRBV29-1 14
TGCGCCAGCAGCTTGGCGCCAGGATACAATCAGCCCCAGCATTTT CASSLAPGYNQPQHF - many TRBJ1-5 TRBV5-1 15
TGTGCCAGCTCGACTGGCGGGGGGTACGAGCAGTACTTC CASSTGGGYEQYF TRBD2 - TRBJ2-7 TRBV2 13
TGTGCCAGCTACCAGGTCGGGACAGGAGGGACCCAGTACTTC CASYQVGTGGTQYF TRBD1 few TRBJ2-5 TRBV6-2/TRBV6-3 14
TGTGCCAGCACTACCCTCCGGGGAAAACTGTTTTTT CASTTLRGKLFF - - TRBJ1-4 TRBV12-3/TRBV12-4 12
TGCAGCGTTGGGCAGTCGAACACTGAAGCTTTCTTT CSVGQSNTEAFF - - TRBJ1-1 TRBV29-1 12
TGTGCCACCCAGGGAAAAGATACGCAGTATTTT CATQGKDTQYF - - TRBJ2-3 TRBV6-1 11
TGTGCCAGCAGGGGACAGGGGGGATACACAGATACGCAGTATTTT CASRGQGGYTDTQYF TRBD1 - TRBJ2-3 TRBV12-3/TRBV12-4 15
TGCAGCGTTGAAGCGAACTGGGGGGACACTGAAGCTTTCTTT CSVEANWGDTEAFF - - TRBJ1-1 TRBV29-1 14
TGCGCCAGCAGCTTGGCCTTGGGGGCTTCGGATACGCAGTATTTT CASSLALGASDTQYF - few TRBJ2-3 TRBV5-1 15
TGTGCCAGCAACAGGGAGTATAGCACCGGGGAGCTGTTTTTT CASNREYSTGELFF - - TRBJ2-2 TRBV12-3/TRBV12-4 14
TGCAGTGCTAGAGATGTCGGACACGAGCAGTACTTC CSARDVGHEQYF - few TRBJ2-7 TRBV20-1 12
TGTGCCAGTAGTATACGTCCCCTCGGCGAGCAGTACTTC CASSIRPLGEQYF - - TRBJ2-7 TRBV19 13
TGTGCCAGCAGTTTAATGTCTAGAGTTAGCAATGAGCAGTTCTTC CASSLMSRVSNEQFF - - TRBJ2-1 TRBV28 15